This T cell receptor (beta chain) is from a study of graft-versus-host responses after intestinal transplantation. Study as a whole: Transplants given to recipients were multivisceral, liver-intestinal, or isolated intestinal. All recipients got anti-thymocyte globulin induction, then tacrolimus and steroids for about three years. Study findings and constraints: Marrow from the recipient contained GvH clones, some of which had appeared first in ileum or blood. Elevated graft-versus-host to host-versus-graft clonal ratios in allografts were recorded for patients with graft-donor T cell macrochimerism.

TCRdb's copy holds only in-frame clones and misses some; the assay was immunoSEQ multiplex PCR. Among about 92,000 clones listed, around 83% were seen once. CDR1 is MGHDK, CDR2 SYGVNS, per germline. The CDR3 length is 13 residues. Comment on this clone: Its specificity is not known.

The sequence derives from a human donor who received an intestinal transplant. The chain is built from TRBV25-1 and TRBJ2-5, with D possibly matching TRBD1 (5 bases). The end of the DNA aligns better with TRBJ2-7, so the J call may be wrong. Sequences were derived from unstimulated CD8+ T cells sorted from spleen or lymph node cells, sampled before intestinal transplant. The CDR3 loop reads CASSFRETYEQYF. The CDR3 nucleotides are TGTGCCAGCAGTTTCAGGGAAACCTACGAGCAGTACTTC.